This T cell receptor (beta chain) was recovered during a study of blood T cell repertoires in COVID-19. Study context: The analysed material was cDNA or gDNA that came from T cells, B-cell-depleted T cells, or PBMCs.

Assay: immunoSEQ multiplex PCR; the TCRdb copy retains only in-frame clones and omits some. This sample has 340,000 or so clones, with 86% found just once. Trimming at V came to 3 bases and at J to 5 bases, leaving 4 bases not matched to a gene. The CDR3 sequence is 14 residues long. Germline loops: CDR1 KGHSH, CDR2 LQKENI. Sequenced material: PBMCs or T cells enriched from blood (not recorded which). The chain recombines TRBV18 with TRBJ1-5; 7 bases map to TRBD1. This clonotype was sampled from a woman between 40 and 55 years old with acute COVID-19. The CDR3 nucleotides are TGTGCCAGCTCACCCGGACAGGATCATCAGCCCCAGCATTTT. It specifies CASSPGQDHQPQHF.